The 18 T cell receptor beta chains below come from one sample, sequenced in a study. MiXCR was run by TCRdb on the 5' RACE reads, yielding one entry per CDR3 protein. The sample includes nearly 55,000 distinct CDR3 sequences, 24% of them seen just once. The sample taken for sequencing was tumor-infiltrating naive CD4+ T cells sorted from the breast tumor. Subset noted: naive CD4+ T cells, CD4+CD45RA+CD25-. Every receptor here comes from a female donor with breast cancer.

This clonotype was seen only a few times. J is TRBJ2-3 and V is TRBV4-1, with D maybe TRBD1 (6 bases). The germline V gene has CDR1 MGHRA and CDR2 YSYEKL. V was shortened by 0 bases and J by 2 bases, with 9 bases between the two germline ends. This CDR3 spans 15 amino acids. CDR3 in amino acids: CASSQDGQTTDTQYF. For the CDR3, the DNA is TGCGCCAGCAGCCAAGATGGACAGACCACAGATACGCAGTATTTT.

The genes are TRBV6-2 or TRBV6-3 and TRBJ2-2; D unresolved. With 7 bases removed from V and 0 bases from J, the gap between germline ends came to 12 bases. CDR3 size: 15 residues. Germline V gives CDR1 MNHEY, CDR2 SVGEGT. This CDR3 reads CASKDLETNTGELFF. CDR3 nucleotide sequence: TGTGCCAGCAAAGACCTAGAAACGAACACCGGGGAGCTGTTTTTT.

V is TRBV18 and J is TRBJ2-7; D uncertain. The CDR3 sequence is 15 residues long. Trimming shortened V by 5 bases and J by 2 bases, and 16 bases separated the two germline ends. Germline lookup yields CDR1 KGHSH and CDR2 LQKENI. CDR3 in DNA: TGTGCCAGCTCAACCGACCGGGTCGCCACCTACGAGCAGTACTTC. Translating gives CASSTDRVATYEQYF.

There are many counts of this clonotype. The chain combines TRBV5-1 with TRBJ2-3, with D tentatively TRBD2 (6 bases). Germline V gene sequence: CDR1 SGHRS, CDR2 YFSETQ. V was trimmed by 0 bases and J by 5 bases, leaving 10 bases between them. This CDR3 comprises 14 residues. DNA for the CDR3: TGCGCCAGCAGCTTGGCGGGGGTCGAAGATACGCAGTATTTT. It yields the protein CASSLAGVEDTQYF.

V usage is TRBV11-2 and J usage is TRBJ1-4; 9 nucleotides line up with TRBD1. V lost 4 bases to trimming and J lost 12 bases; unmatched junction nucleotides: 9. This CDR3 has 14 residues. Germline V gene data show CDR1 as SGHAT and CDR2 as FQNNGV. The CDR3: CASSSPGQGGELFF. As DNA, the CDR3 is TGTGCCAGCAGCTCGCCGGGACAGGGAGGTGAACTGTTTTTT.

The sample holds many counts of this clonotype. This chain links TRBV20-1 with TRBJ1-5; D possibly corresponds to TRBD1 (6 bases). The V and J ends lost 0 bases and 7 bases respectively, with 13 bases between them. CDR1 is DFQATT, CDR2 SNEGSKA, per germline (reference sequence). CDR3 length: 14 amino acids. The CDR3 DNA reads TGCAGTGCTAGAGAGGGGGGCCCGAGGCAGCCCCAGCATTTT. Translating it yields CSAREGGPRQPQHF.

This chain links TRBV28 with TRBJ1-3; D possibly corresponds to TRBD1 (6 bases). Germline loops: CDR1 MDHEN, CDR2 SYDVKM. V was cut by 5 bases and J by 6 bases, with 17 bases left in between. This CDR3 contains 15 residues. The CDR3 spells CASSPEGGGENTIYF. CDR3 DNA sequence: TGTGCCAGCAGTCCTGAGGGGGGAGGTGAAAACACCATATATTTT.

The chain uses TRBV4-3 and TRBJ1-3, with D possibly being TRBD1 (5 bases). The CDR3 is 14 residues long. Trimming shortened V by 0 bases and J by 8 bases, and 11 bases separated the two germline ends. Germline lookup yields CDR1 LGHNA and CDR2 YSLEER. The CDR3 DNA follows: TGCGCCAGCAGCCAAGAGAACTGGGGGGACACCATATATTTT. Protein sequence: CASSQENWGDTIYF.

The chain employs TRBV4-1 and TRBJ1-4, with D possibly TRBD1 on 5 matching bases. The germline gives CDR1 MGHRA, CDR2 YSYEKL. This CDR3 has 15 amino acids. Trimming removed 1 base at V and 7 bases at J, with 13 bases between. This chain's CDR3 is CASSQAPGKPEKLFF. CDR3 nucleotides: TGCGCCAGCAGCCAAGCCCCAGGGAAACCTGAAAAACTGTTTTTT.

This clonotype was recorded at least ten times. The V call is TRBV29-1, the J call TRBJ2-7; 7 bases are a match to TRBD1. This CDR3 has 14 amino acids. Germline CDR1 is SQVTM and CDR2 is ANQGSEA. Trimming at V came to 5 bases and at J to 2 bases, leaving 9 bases not matched to a gene. CDR3 protein: CSVWGTEPTYEQYF. The CDR3 bases are TGCAGCGTTTGGGGGACAGAACCTACCTACGAGCAGTACTTC.

J is TRBJ2-5 and V is TRBV6-2 or TRBV6-3; possibly TRBD2 for D (6 bases). The CDR3 length is 14 residues. Trimming took 2 bases from V and 4 from J, leaving 11 bases between them. Germline CDR1 and CDR2: MNHEY and SVGEGT. The CDR3 protein is CASSYAGRGETQYF. CDR3 bases: TGTGCCAGCAGTTACGCAGGGCGGGGAGAGACCCAGTACTTC.

This chain connects TRBV7-2 to TRBJ1-3; TRBD1 might be the D (5 bases). This CDR3 spans 14 amino acids. Germline V gene data show CDR1 as SGHTA and CDR2 as FQGNSA. The V gene lost 3 bases and the J gene lost 4 bases, with 10 bases spanning the gap. In nucleotides, the CDR3 is TGTGCCAGCAGCTTCCTGGGGGTCGGAAACACCATATATTTT. Translated, it gives CASSFLGVGNTIYF. Full variable domain (missing parts from reference TRBV7-2 and TRBJ1-3): GAGVSQSPSNKVTEKGKDVELRCDPISGHTALYWYRQSLGQGLEFLIYFQGNSAPDKSGLPSDRFSAERTGGSVSTLTIQRTQQEDSAVYLCASSFLGVGNTIYFGEGSWLTVV.

V and J are TRBV7-2 and TRBJ2-5, with 8 nucleotides matching TRBD2. After removal of 0 bases from V and 4 bases from J, the junction contained 10 bases not matched to a gene. The CDR3 contains 17 residues. Germline-derived CDR1 and CDR2 are SGHTA and FQGNSA. The CDR3 spells CASSLAPPGGPRETQYF. The CDR3, as DNA: TGTGCCAGCAGCTTAGCGCCACCGGGAGGGCCGAGAGAGACCCAGTACTTC.

The chain is built from TRBV4-2 and TRBJ2-1; D is perhaps TRBD1 or TRBD2 (6 bases each). Per germline, CDR1 LGHNA and CDR2 YNFKEQ. The CDR3 has 12 residues. V was clipped by 1 base and J by 10 bases, with 8 bases between them. The CDR3 loop reads CASSQAGAEQFF. The DNA of the CDR3 is TGTGCCAGCAGCCAAGCGGGGGCGGAGCAGTTCTTC.

In this sample, this clonotype turned up a few times. The chain is built from TRBV29-1 and TRBJ1-2; D is ambiguous. The germline gives CDR1 SQVTM, CDR2 ANQGSEA. V lost 1 base and J lost 4, with 16 bases in between. This CDR3 comprises 15 residues. CDR3 amino acids: CSVEVPGGYGYGYTF. The CDR3 nucleotides are TGCAGCGTTGAAGTCCCTGGAGGGTACGGCTATGGCTACACCTTC. Filled out from reference TRBV29-1 and TRBJ1-2, the complete variable domain reads SAVISQKPSRDICQRGTSLTIQCQVDSQVTMMFWYRQQPGQSLTLIATANQGSEATYESGFVIDKFPISRPNLTFSTLTVSNMSPEDSSIYLCSVEVPGGYGYGYTFGSGTRLTVV.

Points on this clonotype: One end of the junction is discordant with germline, which a read error may explain. Here the CDR3 DNA reads TGTGCTAGCAGCCCGACTAGCGGGAGAGGGACCGGGGAGCTGTTTTTT. It translates to CASSPTSGRGTGELFF. The gene calls are TRBV7-7 and TRBJ2-2; 12 bases map to TRBD2. This CDR3 spans 16 amino acids. Germline CDR1 reads SSHAT; CDR2 reads FNYEAQ (reference sequence).

V and J are TRBV7-9 and TRBJ2-6, with 10 bases identical to TRBD1. This CDR3 contains 18 residues. In germline, CDR1 is SEHNR, CDR2 FQNEAQ (reference sequence). Germline trimming cut 6 bases from V and 5 bases from J; bases unmatched to any gene: 13. CDR3 residues: CASRSPGTGADRANVLTF. The CDR3 bases are TGTGCCAGCAGGTCCCCCGGGACAGGGGCTGACAGGGCCAACGTCCTGACTTTC.

This sequence joins TRBV4-2 and TRBJ1-1; 8 bases map to TRBD1. This CDR3 is 15 amino acids long. Looked up from germline, CDR1 is LGHNA and CDR2 is YNFKEQ. Trimming took 2 bases from V and 4 from J; bases not matched to a gene: 6. CDR3 protein: CASSQRQGSGTEAFF. CDR3 bases: TGTGCCAGCAGCCAAAGACAGGGGAGCGGCACTGAAGCTTTCTTT.